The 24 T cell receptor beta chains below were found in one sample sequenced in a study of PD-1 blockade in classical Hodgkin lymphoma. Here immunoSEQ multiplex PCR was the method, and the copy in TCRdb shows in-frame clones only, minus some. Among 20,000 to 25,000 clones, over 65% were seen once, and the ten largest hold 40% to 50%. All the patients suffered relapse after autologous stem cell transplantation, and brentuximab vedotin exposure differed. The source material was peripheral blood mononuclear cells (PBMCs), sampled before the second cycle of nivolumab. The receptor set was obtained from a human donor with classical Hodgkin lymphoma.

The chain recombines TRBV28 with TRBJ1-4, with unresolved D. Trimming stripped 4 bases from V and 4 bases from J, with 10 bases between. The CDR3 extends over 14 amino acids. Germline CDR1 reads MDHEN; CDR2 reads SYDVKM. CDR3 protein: CASSSKAVNEKLFF. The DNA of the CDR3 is TGTGCCAGCAGTTCCAAAGCCGTTAATGAAAAACTGTTTTTT.

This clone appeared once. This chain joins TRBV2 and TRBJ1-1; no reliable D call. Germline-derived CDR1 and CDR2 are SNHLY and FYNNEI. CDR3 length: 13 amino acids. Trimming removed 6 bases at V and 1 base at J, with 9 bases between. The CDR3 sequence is CASRSAGNTEAFF. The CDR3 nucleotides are TGTGCCAGCAGGTCGGCGGGGAACACTGAAGCTTTCTTT.

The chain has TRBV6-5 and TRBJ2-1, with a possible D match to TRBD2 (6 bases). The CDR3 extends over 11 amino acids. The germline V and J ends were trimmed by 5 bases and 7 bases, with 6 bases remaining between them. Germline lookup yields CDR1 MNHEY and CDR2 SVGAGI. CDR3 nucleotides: TGTGCCAGCAGTAGCGGGAATGAGCAGTTCTTC. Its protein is CASSSGNEQFF.

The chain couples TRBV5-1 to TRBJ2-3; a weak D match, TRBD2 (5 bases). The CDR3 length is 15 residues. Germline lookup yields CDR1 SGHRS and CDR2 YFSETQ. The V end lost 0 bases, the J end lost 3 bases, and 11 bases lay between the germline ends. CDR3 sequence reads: CASSLAPSPTDTQYF. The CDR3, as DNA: TGCGCCAGCAGCTTGGCCCCTAGCCCGACAGATACGCAGTATTTT.

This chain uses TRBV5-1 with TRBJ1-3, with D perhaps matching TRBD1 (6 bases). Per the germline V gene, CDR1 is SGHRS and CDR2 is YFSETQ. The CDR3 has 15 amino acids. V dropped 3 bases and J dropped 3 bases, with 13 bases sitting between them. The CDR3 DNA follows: TGCGCCAGCAGCTCACAGGGTGGGAGTGGAAACACCATATATTTT. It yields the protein CASSSQGGSGNTIYF. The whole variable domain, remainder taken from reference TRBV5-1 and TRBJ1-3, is KAGVTQTPRYLIKTRGQQVTLSCSPISGHRSVSWYQQTPGQGLQFLFEYFSETQRNKGNFPGRFSGRQFSNSRSEMNVSTLELGDSALYLCASSSQGGSGNTIYFGEGSWLTVV.

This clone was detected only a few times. The CDR3 bases are TGTGCCAGCAGCTTAGCAGGGGTTTCCTACGAGCAGTACTTC. Its protein product is CASSLAGVSYEQYF. V usage is TRBV7-9 and J usage is TRBJ2-7; a weak D match, TRBD1 (5 bases). The CDR3 runs 14 residues. The germline V gene has CDR1 SEHNR and CDR2 FQNEAQ (reference sequence). The V and J ends lost 0 bases and 1 base respectively, with 7 bases between them.

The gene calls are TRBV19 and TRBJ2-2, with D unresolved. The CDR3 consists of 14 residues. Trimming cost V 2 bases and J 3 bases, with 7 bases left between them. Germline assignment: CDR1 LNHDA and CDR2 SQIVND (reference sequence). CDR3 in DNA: TGTGCCAGTAGTATACCAACGGACACCGGGGAGCTGTTTTTT. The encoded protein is CASSIPTDTGELFF. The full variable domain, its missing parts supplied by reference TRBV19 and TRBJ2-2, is DGGITQSPKYLFRKEGQNVTLSCEQNLNHDAMYWYRQDPGQGLRLIYYSQIVNDFQKGDIAEGYSVSREKKESFPLTVTSAQKNPTAFYLCASSIPTDTGELFFGEGSRLTVL.

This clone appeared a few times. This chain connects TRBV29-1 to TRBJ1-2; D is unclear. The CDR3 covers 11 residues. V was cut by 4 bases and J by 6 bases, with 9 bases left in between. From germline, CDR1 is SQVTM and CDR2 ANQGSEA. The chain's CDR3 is CSVGSAHGYTF. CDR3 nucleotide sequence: TGCAGCGTTGGGTCGGCCCATGGCTACACCTTC. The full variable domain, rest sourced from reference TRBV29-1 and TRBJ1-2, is SAVISQKPSRDICQRGTSLTIQCQVDSQVTMMFWYRQQPGQSLTLIATANQGSEATYESGFVIDKFPISRPNLTFSTLTVSNMSPEDSSIYLCSVGSAHGYTFGSGTRLTVV.

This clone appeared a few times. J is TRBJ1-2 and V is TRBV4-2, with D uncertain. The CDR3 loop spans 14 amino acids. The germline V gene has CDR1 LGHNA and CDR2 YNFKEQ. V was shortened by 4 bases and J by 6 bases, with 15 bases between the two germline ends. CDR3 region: CASSLQTSDDGYTF. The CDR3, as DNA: TGTGCCAGCAGCCTCCAAACCTCTGATGATGGCTACACCTTC.

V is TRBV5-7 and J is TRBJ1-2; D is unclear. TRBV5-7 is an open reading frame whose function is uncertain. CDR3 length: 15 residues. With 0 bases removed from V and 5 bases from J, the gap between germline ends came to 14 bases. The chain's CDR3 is CASSLARAGLYGYTF. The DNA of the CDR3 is TGTGCCAGCAGCTTGGCAAGGGCAGGACTATATGGCTACACCTTC.

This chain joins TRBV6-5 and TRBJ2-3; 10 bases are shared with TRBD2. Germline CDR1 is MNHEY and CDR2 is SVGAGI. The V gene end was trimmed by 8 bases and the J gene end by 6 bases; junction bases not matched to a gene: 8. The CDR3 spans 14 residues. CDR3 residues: CASVGLAGDDTQYF. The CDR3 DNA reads TGTGCCAGCGTCGGGCTAGCGGGGGATGATACGCAGTATTTT.

The chain's CDR3 is CASSYSRYEQYF. The DNA of the CDR3 is TGTGCCAGCAGTTACTCTAGATACGAGCAGTACTTC. The chain links TRBV6-5 to TRBJ2-7; no clear D. Germline assignment: CDR1 MNHEY and CDR2 SVGAGI. The CDR3 is made up of 12 amino acids. The V and J ends lost 0 bases and 4 bases respectively, with 4 bases between them.

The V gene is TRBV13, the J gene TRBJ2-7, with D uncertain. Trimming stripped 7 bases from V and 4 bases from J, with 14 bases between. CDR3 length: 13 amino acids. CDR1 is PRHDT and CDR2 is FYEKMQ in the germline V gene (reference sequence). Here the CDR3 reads CASTRSSGYEQYF. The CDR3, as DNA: TGTGCCAGCACCCGGAGTTCTGGTTACGAGCAGTACTTC.

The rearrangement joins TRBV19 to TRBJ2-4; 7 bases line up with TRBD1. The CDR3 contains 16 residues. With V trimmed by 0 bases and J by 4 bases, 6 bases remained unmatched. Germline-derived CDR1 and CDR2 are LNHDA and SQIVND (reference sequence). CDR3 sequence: CASSIDRQGRKNIQYF. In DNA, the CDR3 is TGTGCCAGTAGTATAGACCGACAGGGAAGGAAAAACATTCAGTACTTC.

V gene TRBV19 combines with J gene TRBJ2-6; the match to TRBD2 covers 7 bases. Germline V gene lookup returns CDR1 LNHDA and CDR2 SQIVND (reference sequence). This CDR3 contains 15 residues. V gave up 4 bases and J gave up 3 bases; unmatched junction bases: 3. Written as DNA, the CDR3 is TGTGCCAGTAGTAGGGGGGGTATTGGGGCCAACGTCCTGACTTTC. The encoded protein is CASSRGGIGANVLTF.

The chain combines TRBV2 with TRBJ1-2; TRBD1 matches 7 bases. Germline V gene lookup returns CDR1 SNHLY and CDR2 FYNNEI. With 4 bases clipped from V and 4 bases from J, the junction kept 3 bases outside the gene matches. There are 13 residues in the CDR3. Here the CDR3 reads CASSGDSLYGYTF. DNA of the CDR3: TGTGCCAGCAGTGGGGACAGCCTCTATGGCTACACCTTC.

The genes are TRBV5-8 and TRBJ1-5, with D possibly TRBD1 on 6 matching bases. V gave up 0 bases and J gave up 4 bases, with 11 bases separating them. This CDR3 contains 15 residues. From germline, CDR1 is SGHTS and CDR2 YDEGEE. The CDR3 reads CASSLEGGRNQPQHF. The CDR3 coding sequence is TGTGCCAGCAGCTTGGAAGGGGGAAGGAATCAGCCCCAGCATTTT.

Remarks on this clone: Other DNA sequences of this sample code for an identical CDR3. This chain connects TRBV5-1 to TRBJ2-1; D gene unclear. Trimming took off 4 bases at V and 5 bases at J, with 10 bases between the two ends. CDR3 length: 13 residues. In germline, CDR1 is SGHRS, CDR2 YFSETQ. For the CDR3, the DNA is TGCGCCAGCAGCCTCTACTACGACAATGAGCAGTTCTTC. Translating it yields CASSLYYDNEQFF. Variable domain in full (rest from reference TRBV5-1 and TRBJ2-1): KAGVTQTPRYLIKTRGQQVTLSCSPISGHRSVSWYQQTPGQGLQFLFEYFSETQRNKGNFPGRFSGRQFSNSRSEMNVSTLELGDSALYLCASSLYYDNEQFFGPGTRLTVL.

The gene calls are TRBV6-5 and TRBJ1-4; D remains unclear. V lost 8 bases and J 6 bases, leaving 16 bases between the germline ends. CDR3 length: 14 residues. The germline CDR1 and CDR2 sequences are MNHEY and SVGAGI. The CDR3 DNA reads TGTGCCAGCTCCTACGGGAGCATAGATGAAAAACTGTTTTTT. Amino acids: CASSYGSIDEKLFF.

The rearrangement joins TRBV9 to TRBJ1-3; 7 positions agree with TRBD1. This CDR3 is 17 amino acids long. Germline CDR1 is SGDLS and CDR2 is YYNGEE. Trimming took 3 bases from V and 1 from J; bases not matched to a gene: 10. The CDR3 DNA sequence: TGTGCCAGCAGCGCTGACGTAAAACAGGGGTCTGGAAACACCATATATTTT. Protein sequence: CASSADVKQGSGNTIYF.

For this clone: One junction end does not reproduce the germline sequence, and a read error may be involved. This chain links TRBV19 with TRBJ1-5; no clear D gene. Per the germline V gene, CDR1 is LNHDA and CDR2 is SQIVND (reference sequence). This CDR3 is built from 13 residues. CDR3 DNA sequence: TGTGCCAGTAGTCTGGACCGGAATCGGCCCCAGCATTTT. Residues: CASSLDRNRPQHF.

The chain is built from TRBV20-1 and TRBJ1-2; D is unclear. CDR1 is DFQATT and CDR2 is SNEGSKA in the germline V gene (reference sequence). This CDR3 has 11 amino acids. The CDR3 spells CRGEGFDGYTF. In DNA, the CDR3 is TGCAGGGGAGAAGGGTTCGATGGCTACACCTTC.

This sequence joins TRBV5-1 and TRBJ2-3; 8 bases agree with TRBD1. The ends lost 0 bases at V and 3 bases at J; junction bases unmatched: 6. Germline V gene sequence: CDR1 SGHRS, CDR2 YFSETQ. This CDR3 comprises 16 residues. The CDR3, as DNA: TGCGCCAGCAGCTTGGTGGGAGACAGGGGTACAGATACGCAGTATTTT. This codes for CASSLVGDRGTDTQYF.

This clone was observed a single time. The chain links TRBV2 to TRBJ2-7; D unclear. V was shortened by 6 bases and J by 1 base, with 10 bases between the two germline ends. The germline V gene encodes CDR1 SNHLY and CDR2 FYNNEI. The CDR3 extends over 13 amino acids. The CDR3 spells CASRPTGSYEQYF. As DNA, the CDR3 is TGTGCCAGCAGGCCGACGGGTTCCTACGAGCAGTACTTC.